What follows are 2 T cell receptor beta chains derived from one specimen sequenced in a study of T cell repertoires in cytomegalovirus infection. TCRdb reprocessed the reads via MiXCR and lists one record per CDR3 protein. The data hold some 450,000 distinct CDR3 sequences, with 30% to 40% observed a single time. The specimen sequenced was PBMCs. These TCRs come from a human donor in good health (CMV status not recorded). Some clones in this sample may be carry-over from other donors' samples.

This clonotype was seen at least ten times. A much more abundant neighbour one base away suggests this may be a read error. The rearrangement links TRBV7-8 to TRBJ2-3; D remains ambiguous. Germline values: CDR1 SGHVS, CDR2 FQNEAQ. The CDR3 is made up of 11 amino acids. V shed 6 bases and J shed 2 bases, with 3 bases lying between them. The CDR3 is CASRYTDTQYF. The CDR3 nucleotides read TGTGCCAGCAGATACACAGATACGCAGTATTTT.

This sequence joins TRBV6-6 and TRBJ2-7, with 7 bases that match TRBD1. The germline V gene encodes CDR1 MNHNY and CDR2 SVGAGI (reference sequence). This CDR3 has 14 residues. V dropped 2 bases and J dropped 3; count of bases not matched to a gene: 4. CDR3 region: CASSYNWDSYEQYF. The CDR3 DNA sequence: TGTGCCAGCAGTTACAATTGGGACAGCTACGAGCAGTACTTC.